A single sample gave rise to the 23 T cell receptor beta chains below, sequenced in a study of blood T cell repertoires in COVID-19. The protocol was immunoSEQ multiplex PCR, while the TCRdb copy is restricted to in-frame clones and leaves out a portion. Among over 250,000 clones listed, around 85% were seen once. The sequencing sample was made of peripheral blood. All receptors derive from a man aged 50-59 years with active or convalescent COVID-19.

V is TRBV6-5 and J is TRBJ1-4, with unresolved D. The V end lost 6 bases, the J end lost 0 bases, and 11 bases lay between the germline ends. Germline CDR1 is MNHEY and CDR2 is SVGAGI. This CDR3 spans 15 amino acids. The CDR3 region is CASRPRVATNEKLFF. As DNA, the CDR3 is TGTGCCAGCAGACCGCGAGTTGCAACTAATGAAAAACTGTTTTTT.

The chain joins TRBV7-3 to TRBJ2-1; the match to TRBD1 covers 8 bases. The length of the CDR3 is 15 residues. From germline, CDR1 is SGHTA and CDR2 FQGTGA. J was trimmed by 7 bases and V by 5 bases; bases with no gene match: 10. The CDR3 DNA follows: TGTGCCAGCAGCCCCAGACAGGGGTTAGGAAATGAGCAGTTCTTC. Protein: CASSPRQGLGNEQFF.

This chain connects TRBV24-1 to TRBJ1-5, with 9 bases that match TRBD1. The V segment lost 3 bases and the J segment 7 bases; nucleotides outside the gene matches: 6. The CDR3 runs to 15 residues. Germline-derived CDR1 and CDR2 are KGHDR and SFDVKD. DNA of the CDR3: TGTGCCACCAGTGATGGGACAGGGAGCAGCCAGCCCCAGCATTTT. Protein product: CATSDGTGSSQPQHF.

The table lists this clone with a few counts. This sequence joins TRBV30 and TRBJ1-5; weak D call: TRBD1 (5 bases). CDR3 length: 13 amino acids. Trimming removed 2 bases from V and 4 bases from J, with 9 bases in between. Germline loops: CDR1 GTSNPN, CDR2 SVGIG (reference sequence). In nucleotides, the CDR3 is TGTGCCTGGAGTCCCGACAGTAATCAGCCCCAGCATTTT. It is translated as CAWSPDSNQPQHF.

This clone has more than one count but fewer than ten. This chain joins TRBV27 and TRBJ1-6; possibly TRBD1 for D (5 bases). Trimming cost V 0 bases and J 6 bases, with 9 bases left between them. Germline CDR1 reads MNHEY; CDR2 reads SMNVEV (reference sequence). This CDR3 contains 15 residues. CDR3: CASSLSERGNSPLHF. CDR3 in DNA: TGTGCCAGCAGTTTATCGGAAAGGGGTAATTCACCCCTCCACTTT.

The chain carries TRBV7-8 and TRBJ2-2; no firm D call. CDR3 length: 14 residues. V dropped 5 bases and J dropped 7 bases, with 14 bases sitting between them. Germline V gene data show CDR1 as SGHVS and CDR2 as FQNEAQ. The CDR3 region is CASSPRRGGGELFF. CDR3 sequence (DNA): TGTGCCAGCAGCCCCCGGCGAGGCGGCGGGGAGCTGTTTTTT.

This sequence joins TRBV6-5 and TRBJ1-5; perhaps TRBD1 as D (6 bases). V lost 11 bases and J 12 bases, leaving 23 bases between the germline ends. Germline V CDR1 and CDR2: MNHEY, SVGAGI. This CDR3 has 13 amino acids. The CDR3 coding sequence is TGTGCCGGATCGACAGGACCCGGGAGGCTCCAGCATTTT. Translated: CAGSTGPGRLQHF.

The rearrangement joins TRBV20-1 to TRBJ2-7; weak D call: TRBD2 (6 bases). Germline V gene data show CDR1 as DFQATT and CDR2 as SNEGSKA (reference sequence). Deletions cut 3 bases from V and 4 bases from J, with 13 bases between. The CDR3 contains 13 residues. CDR3 sequence reads: CSASRGKLYEQYF. The CDR3 region has the DNA TGCAGTGCTAGTCGGGGGAAGCTGTACGAGCAGTACTTC.

V and J are TRBV4-1 and TRBJ1-1; no clear D gene. The germline gives CDR1 MGHRA, CDR2 YSYEKL. The CDR3 is made up of 15 amino acids. Trimming cost V 2 bases and J 0 bases, with 10 bases left between them. Here the CDR3 reads CASSQIQSMNTEAFF. The CDR3 region has the DNA TGCGCCAGCAGCCAAATTCAGTCCATGAACACTGAAGCTTTCTTT.

This chain links TRBV9 with TRBJ2-1, with a weak D call TRBD1 (5 bases). Germline V gene data show CDR1 as SGDLS and CDR2 as YYNGEE. This CDR3 contains 13 residues. Trimming cost V 4 bases and J 2 bases, with 7 bases left between them. DNA for the CDR3: TGTGCCAGCAGCCAAGGGGCCTACAATGAGCAGTTCTTC. Translation: CASSQGAYNEQFF.

The chain carries TRBV6-5 and TRBJ2-7; 13 bases match TRBD2. V was clipped by 4 bases and J by 4 bases; unmatched bases: 4. Germline V CDR1 and CDR2: MNHEY, SVGAGI. The CDR3 spans 15 residues. The CDR3 region is CASSLLAGGPYEQYF. The CDR3 region has the DNA TGTGCCAGCAGTTTACTAGCGGGAGGGCCATACGAGCAGTACTTC.

The V call is TRBV5-4, the J call TRBJ2-2, with 9 bases fitting TRBD1. Germline V gene sequence: CDR1 SGHNT, CDR2 YYREEE (reference sequence). This CDR3 has 15 residues. V lost 3 bases to trimming and J lost 2 bases; unmatched junction nucleotides: 2. The chain's CDR3 is CASSWTGVNTGELFF. As DNA, the CDR3 is TGTGCCAGCAGCTGGACAGGGGTAAACACCGGGGAGCTGTTTTTT.

Many counts were recorded for this clone. The chain links TRBV19 to TRBJ2-5; 7 bases are a match to TRBD2. Unmatched junction bases numbered 5, after V lost 3 bases and J lost 4 bases. There are 14 residues in the CDR3. Germline CDR1 and CDR2: LNHDA and SQIVND (reference sequence). This chain's CDR3 is CASSMSGMAETQYF. The DNA of the CDR3 is TGTGCCAGTAGTATGAGCGGGATGGCAGAGACCCAGTACTTC.

This rearrangement joins TRBV10-3 to TRBJ2-3, with 9 bases identical to TRBD2. With V trimmed by 6 bases and J by 1 base, 14 bases remained unmatched. Looked up from germline, CDR1 is ENHRY and CDR2 is SYGVKD. There are 18 residues in the CDR3. The CDR3 DNA reads TGTGCCATCAGCCCCGGCGGGAGGGCCTTTGCGGGCACAGATACGCAGTATTTT. It translates to CAISPGGRAFAGTDTQYF.

The chain has TRBV19 and TRBJ1-3, with a tentative D call TRBD1 (6 bases). The CDR3 totals 14 residues. V dropped 5 bases and J dropped 7 bases, with 15 bases sitting between them. Germline V lookup: CDR1 LNHDA, CDR2 SQIVND (reference sequence). The CDR3 bases are TGTGCCAGTAGTCCTGCGGGGGCGCGGAACACCATATATTTT. Protein sequence: CASSPAGARNTIYF.

The chain joins TRBV28 to TRBJ2-3; 7 nucleotides align to TRBD2. This CDR3 comprises 14 residues. The ends lost 4 bases at V and 3 bases at J; junction bases unmatched: 4. In germline, CDR1 is MDHEN, CDR2 SYDVKM. Here the CDR3 DNA reads TGTGCCAGCAGTTCGGCGGGGGAGACAGATACGCAGTATTTT. It is translated as CASSSAGETDTQYF. Full variable domain (missing parts from reference TRBV28 and TRBJ2-3): DVKVTQSSRYLVKRTGEKVFLECVQDMDHENMFWYRQDPGLGLRLIYFSYDVKMKEKGDIPEGYSVSREKKERFSLILESASTNQTSMYLCASSSAGETDTQYFGPGTRLTVL.

The rearrangement links TRBV19 to TRBJ2-1; maybe TRBD1 (7 bases). CDR1 is LNHDA, CDR2 SQIVND, per germline (reference sequence). Deletions cut 4 bases from V and 1 base from J, with 20 bases between. The CDR3 spans 18 residues. The DNA for the CDR3 is TGTGCCAGTAGTACCGCGGGACAGAGGCGTTCTTCCTACAATGAGCAGTTCTTC. Translation gives CASSTAGQRRSSYNEQFF.

The genes are TRBV9 and TRBJ2-1; the match to TRBD2 covers 8 bases. J gave up 3 bases and V 4 bases, and 6 bases lay outside the gene matches. Germline lookup yields CDR1 SGDLS and CDR2 YYNGEE. This CDR3 comprises 15 residues. This chain's CDR3 is CASSPGGGFYNEQFF. The CDR3 DNA is TGTGCCAGCAGCCCCGGGGGGGGGTTCTACAATGAGCAGTTCTTC.

This rearrangement joins TRBV7-9 to TRBJ2-1; TRBD1 aligns across 9 bases. This CDR3 has 19 residues. CDR1 SEHNR and CDR2 FQNEAQ come from the germline V gene (reference sequence). J lost 1 base, V lost 1 base, and 11 bases had no gene match. The CDR3 region is CASSLVSGTGKASYNEQFF. CDR3 DNA: TGTGCCAGCAGCTTAGTGTCCGGGACAGGGAAGGCGTCCTACAATGAGCAGTTCTTC.

The gene calls are TRBV19 and TRBJ1-1, with no clear D. Trimming pared 3 bases from V and 4 bases from J, leaving 15 bases between. CDR3 length: 15 amino acids. Germline CDR1 is LNHDA and CDR2 is SQIVND (reference sequence). Written as DNA, the CDR3 is TGTGCCAGTAGTATCAGTATCGCCCGGGGCACTGAAGCTTTCTTT. The encoded protein is CASSISIARGTEAFF. The variable domain in full, completed from reference TRBV19 and TRBJ1-1, reads DGGITQSPKYLFRKEGQNVTLSCEQNLNHDAMYWYRQDPGQGLRLIYYSQIVNDFQKGDIAEGYSVSREKKESFPLTVTSAQKNPTAFYLCASSISIARGTEAFFGQGTRLTVV.

The chain has TRBV6-5 and TRBJ1-2; D is perhaps TRBD1 (6 bases). The length of the CDR3 is 16 residues. Germline V gene data show CDR1 as MNHEY and CDR2 as SVGAGI. With 4 bases removed from V and 0 bases from J, the gap between germline ends came to 15 bases. The CDR3 DNA reads as TGTGCCAGCAGTTCTAATCAAGGGGGGGCTAACTATGGCTACACCTTC. Residues: CASSSNQGGANYGYTF.

In its sample, this clone was seen a few times. The chain couples TRBV4-2 to TRBJ2-2, with TRBD2 matching 14 bases. The CDR3 consists of 17 residues. Trimming removed 2 bases from V and 4 bases from J; junction bases left unmatched: 3. The germline CDR1 and CDR2 sequences are LGHNA and YNFKEQ. The CDR3 DNA reads as TGTGCCAGCAGCCAACTGACTAGCGGGAGGGTCACCGGGGAGCTGTTTTTT. Protein sequence: CASSQLTSGRVTGELFF.

This sequence joins TRBV29-1 and TRBJ2-7, with 7 nucleotides matching TRBD2. The ends lost 5 bases at V and 5 bases at J; junction bases unmatched: 12. CDR3 length: 14 amino acids. Germline V CDR1 and CDR2: SQVTM, ANQGSEA. CDR3 sequence reads: CSVLPERDRNEQYF. For the CDR3, the DNA is TGCAGCGTTCTACCAGAGCGGGACCGGAACGAGCAGTACTTC.